This T cell receptor (beta chain) originates from a study of T cells in Graves' hyperthyroidism and ophthalmopathy. Study-level points and caveats: Blood also held most thyroid clonotypes expanded beyond 0.001. By a 13 V-J model, ophthalmopathy was set apart from stable hyperthyroidism.

The TCR beta CDR3 regions underwent amplification using RNA transcripts as the source. The HTBI set primed first-round TCR CDR3 RT-PCR. TCRdb re-called the multiplex PCR reads with MiXCR, one entry per CDR3 protein. The repertoire has about 400,000 distinct CDR3 sequences, around 15% of them found once; the top ten carry around 20%. In its sample, this clonotype was seen many times. Its antigen is not identified. The TCR was taken from a woman aged 30 to 39 with Graves' ophthalmopathy. Sequencing was carried out using blood.

CDR3 DNA: TGTGCCATCAGGGGACCGGCGGACACCGGGGAGCTGTTTTTT. Protein product: CAIRGPADTGELFF. V usage is TRBV6-1 and J usage is TRBJ2-2; D is possibly TRBD1 (6 bases). Per germline, CDR1 MNHNS and CDR2 SASEGT. Trimming removed 10 bases at V and 3 bases at J, with 15 bases between. The CDR3 extends over 14 amino acids.